The 31 T cell receptor beta chains presented below share a single source sample, sequenced in a study of T cell clonotyping in hematopoietic cell transplantation. Using immunoSEQ multiplex PCR, the repertoire was profiled, and TCRdb retains in-frame clones only, with some absent. The sample carries 20,000 or so clones, around four fifths recorded once. What was sequenced was peripheral blood mononuclear cells. These receptor sequences come from a man aged 55 to 70 in good health. Some clones in this sample may be carry-over from other donors' samples.

On this clone itself: The junction does not match germline at one end; this may be a read error. The V call is TRBV6-5, the J call TRBJ2-5; D unresolved. Germline CDR1 MNHEY, CDR2 SVGAGI. The CDR3 length is 12 residues. CDR3 region: CASSHNQATQYF. CDR3 bases: TGTGCCAGCAGCCACAATCAAGCGACCCAGTACTTC.

This chain links TRBV19 with TRBJ1-4; D unresolved. The CDR3 sequence is 15 residues long. V lost 1 base to trimming and J lost 5 bases, with 11 bases between them. CDR1 is LNHDA and CDR2 is SQIVND in the germline V gene (reference sequence). The CDR3 here is CASSIGGVSNEKLFF. The CDR3 nucleotides are TGTGCCAGTAGTATAGGCGGGGTTAGCAATGAAAAACTGTTTTTT.

The chain joins TRBV7-2 to TRBJ2-7; TRBD2 aligns across 14 bases. The CDR3 extends over 16 amino acids. The germline V gene encodes CDR1 SGHTA and CDR2 FQGNSA. V dropped 5 bases and J dropped 5; count of bases not matched to a gene: 8. This CDR3 is CASSPRGLAGVNEQYF. CDR3 DNA sequence: TGTGCCAGCAGCCCCAGGGGACTAGCGGGAGTCAACGAGCAGTACTTC.

The chain carries TRBV6-5 and TRBJ1-4, with a weak D call TRBD1 (6 bases). The CDR3 runs 16 residues. In germline, CDR1 is MNHEY, CDR2 SVGAGI. V was trimmed by 1 base and J by 3 bases, leaving 12 bases between them. CDR3 sequence (DNA): TGTGCCAGCAGTTACTTCAAACAGGGATCTAATGAAAAACTGTTTTTT. It translates to CASSYFKQGSNEKLFF.

This clone is a singleton in its sample. The chain combines TRBV5-1 with TRBJ2-7; 7 bases line up with TRBD1. V trimming: 4 bases; J trimming: 0 bases; junction bases outside the gene matches: 10. CDR1 and CDR2 from the germline V gene are SGHRS and YFSETQ. The CDR3 is 16 amino acids. DNA of the CDR3: TGCGCCAGCAGCCTCCTAACGACAGGGTCCTCCTACGAGCAGTACTTC. Its protein is CASSLLTTGSSYEQYF.

V usage is TRBV5-1 and J usage is TRBJ1-2; 7 positions agree with TRBD1. CDR3 length: 14 amino acids. Germline V gene lookup returns CDR1 SGHRS and CDR2 YFSETQ. The junction had 5 bases not matched to a gene; V was cut back by 4 bases and J by 2 bases. DNA for the CDR3: TGCGCCAGCAGCCCCCGGGACAGAAACTATGGCTACACCTTC. Its protein is CASSPRDRNYGYTF.

The rearrangement uses TRBV4-1 and TRBJ1-2; maybe TRBD1 (6 bases). Germline values: CDR1 MGHRA, CDR2 YSYEKL. The CDR3 covers 16 residues. The germline V and J ends were trimmed by 1 base and 13 bases, with 25 bases remaining between them. CDR3: CASSQVLPGASNLATF. The DNA for the CDR3 is TGCGCCAGCAGCCAAGTATTGCCGGGGGCTTCAAACTTGGCCACCTTC.

The chain joins TRBV10-1 to TRBJ2-1; unclear D gene. The ends were cut back, 6 bases at V and 0 bases at J, with 9 bases in the middle. The CDR3 is made up of 14 amino acids. Per the germline V gene, CDR1 is WNHNN and CDR2 is SYGVQD (reference sequence). CDR3 bases: TGCGCCAGCAGCGCTAGTGGCTCCTACAATGAGCAGTTCTTC. Translating it yields CASSASGSYNEQFF.

CDR3 nucleotide sequence: TGTGCCAGCAGTAAGCGGGGAGGGGCAGATACGCAGTATTTT. This sequence encodes CASSKRGGADTQYF. The gene calls are TRBV28 and TRBJ2-3; 7 nucleotides match TRBD2. This CDR3 is 14 amino acids long. The ends lost 5 bases at V and 4 bases at J; junction bases unmatched: 6. CDR1 is MDHEN and CDR2 is SYDVKM in the germline V gene. The whole variable domain, remainder taken from reference TRBV28 and TRBJ2-3, is DVKVTQSSRYLVKRTGEKVFLECVQDMDHENMFWYRQDPGLGLRLIYFSYDVKMKEKGDIPEGYSVSREKKERFSLILESASTNQTSMYLCASSKRGGADTQYFGPGTRLTVL.

This clone was detected only once. This rearrangement joins TRBV13 to TRBJ1-4, with TRBD1 as a possible D gene (5 bases). This CDR3 is built from 14 residues. Per the germline V gene, CDR1 is PRHDT and CDR2 is FYEKMQ (reference sequence). V was clipped by 5 bases and J by 5 bases, with 12 bases between them. The CDR3 region is CASSPRQPNEKLFF. The CDR3 DNA follows: TGTGCCAGCAGCCCTCGACAGCCGAATGAAAAACTGTTTTTT.

This clone is labeled as medium-sized (0.01 to 0.1%). The chain has TRBV6-5 and TRBJ1-1; D unresolved. Germline values: CDR1 MNHEY, CDR2 SVGAGI. The V end lost 4 bases, the J end lost 5 bases, and 8 bases lay between the germline ends. This CDR3 spans 12 amino acids. DNA for the CDR3: TGTGCCAGCAGTTCCGGGATGACTGAAGCTTTCTTT. Its translation is CASSSGMTEAFF.

This sequence joins TRBV29-1 and TRBJ1-1; D is possibly TRBD1 (5 bases). CDR3 length: 13 amino acids. V was shortened by 5 bases and J by 2 bases, with 12 bases between the two germline ends. Germline loops: CDR1 SQVTM, CDR2 ANQGSEA. CDR3 nucleotides: TGCAGCGTTTCCGGGACGGCCAACACTGAAGCTTTCTTT. Protein product: CSVSGTANTEAFF.

This clone was found once. This chain links TRBV13 with TRBJ2-5, with D possibly matching TRBD2 (5 bases). From germline, CDR1 is PRHDT and CDR2 FYEKMQ (reference sequence). Trimming pared 4 bases from V and 3 bases from J, leaving 15 bases between. CDR3 size: 15 residues. The CDR3 reads CASSSNSGVEETQYF. The CDR3 nucleotides are TGTGCCAGCAGCTCAAACTCCGGGGTTGAAGAGACCCAGTACTTC. Based on the CDR3 plus reference TRBV13 and TRBJ2-5, the full variable domain is AAGVIQSPRHLIKEKRETATLKCYPIPRHDTVYWYQQGPGQDPQFLISFYEKMQSDKGSIPDRFSAQQFSDYHSELNMSSLELGDSALYFCASSSNSGVEETQYFGPGTRLLVL.

The rearrangement uses TRBV18 and TRBJ2-7; either TRBD1 or TRBD2 may fit D (5 bases each). CDR1 and CDR2 from the germline V gene are KGHSH and LQKENI. CDR3 length: 13 amino acids. V lost 3 bases, J lost 5 bases, and 11 bases lay in between. CDR3 coding DNA: TGTGCCAGCTCACCGGGGGAGAATAACGAGCAGTACTTC. Translated: CASSPGENNEQYF.

J is TRBJ1-2 and V is TRBV2; tentatively, D is TRBD1 (6 bases). The CDR3 runs to 12 residues. V was cut by 10 bases and J by 4 bases, with 13 bases left in between. CDR1 is SNHLY and CDR2 is FYNNEI in the germline V gene. CDR3 in DNA: TGTGCCACCACGGAGGGGGTCTATGGCTACACCTTC. This translates into CATTEGVYGYTF.

The chain uses TRBV9 and TRBJ1-4; the match to TRBD1 covers 7 bases. This CDR3 is built from 16 residues. V gave up 2 bases and J gave up 5 bases; unmatched junction bases: 9. Germline CDR1 SGDLS, CDR2 YYNGEE. Written as DNA, the CDR3 is TGTGCCAGCAGCGTGAGGGGGGACAGACACAATGAAAAACTGTTTTTT. Translated: CASSVRGDRHNEKLFF.

This clone was recorded only once. The V and J genes are TRBV5-4 and TRBJ2-7; 9 bases match TRBD1. J lost 7 bases, V lost 4 bases, and 6 bases had no gene match. The CDR3 runs 13 residues. Germline V gene lookup returns CDR1 SGHNT and CDR2 YYREEE (reference sequence). In nucleotides, the CDR3 is TGTGCCAGCAGCCACCCGGACAGGGGAGAGCAGTACTTC. It codes for CASSHPDRGEQYF. Full variable domain (outside the CDR3, taken from reference TRBV5-4 and TRBJ2-7): ETGVTQSPTHLIKTRGQQVTLRCSSQSGHNTVSWYQQALGQGPQFIFQYYREEENGRGNFPPRFSGLQFPNYSSELNVNALELDDSALYLCASSHPDRGEQYFGPGTRLTVT.

The V and J genes are TRBV9 and TRBJ1-6; 7 nucleotides agree with TRBD1. Germline V gives CDR1 SGDLS, CDR2 YYNGEE. This CDR3 is built from 13 residues. The V segment lost 8 bases and the J segment 3 bases; nucleotides outside the gene matches: 2. Written as DNA, the CDR3 is TGTGCCAGAGGGGACAGCTATAATTCACCCCTCCACTTT. Protein sequence: CARGDSYNSPLHF.

The rearrangement uses TRBV28 and TRBJ1-5; D is uncertain. Germline V gene sequence: CDR1 MDHEN, CDR2 SYDVKM. V dropped 1 base and J dropped 7 bases, with 17 bases sitting between them. The CDR3 has 16 amino acids. Here the CDR3 reads CASSLLPALGAQPQHF. The CDR3 coding sequence is TGTGCCAGCAGTTTATTGCCAGCACTAGGCGCACAGCCCCAGCATTTT.

V is TRBV5-1 and J is TRBJ2-2; 10 bases map to TRBD2. Trimming cost V 4 bases and J 8 bases; bases outside gene matches: 8. The CDR3 extends over 15 amino acids. Germline lookup yields CDR1 SGHRS and CDR2 YFSETQ. Here the CDR3 reads CASSQITSGTGELFF. The CDR3 DNA reads as TGCGCCAGCAGCCAAATTACTAGCGGGACGGGGGAGCTGTTTTTT.

This clone was picked up a small number of times. The V call is TRBV5-1, the J call TRBJ2-5; no reliable D call. The CDR3 consists of 12 residues. In germline, CDR1 is SGHRS, CDR2 YFSETQ. V was clipped by 1 base and J by 5 bases, with 6 bases between them. Here the CDR3 reads CASSLPLETQYF. CDR3 DNA sequence: TGCGCCAGCAGCTTGCCCCTGGAGACCCAGTACTTC.

V is TRBV19 and J is TRBJ2-6; D unclear. Trimming shortened V by 3 bases and J by 0 bases, and 9 bases separated the two germline ends. The CDR3 runs to 16 residues. The germline V gene has CDR1 LNHDA and CDR2 SQIVND (reference sequence). The CDR3 DNA follows: TGTGCCAGTAGTATTGGGGTTCCCTCTGGGGCCAACGTCCTGACTTTC. It yields the protein CASSIGVPSGANVLTF.

This clone appeared a single time. The genes are TRBV6-1 and TRBJ2-5; TRBD1 matches 7 bases. Germline CDR1 reads MNHNS; CDR2 reads SASEGT. The CDR3 runs to 15 residues. The ends lost 5 bases at V and 3 bases at J; junction bases unmatched: 9. CDR3 sequence (DNA): TGTGCCAGCAGTTCCCGGGACAGAGCTAAAGAGACCCAGTACTTC. Protein: CASSSRDRAKETQYF.

The J gene is TRBJ2-7, the V gene TRBV5-6, with a tentative D call TRBD2 (5 bases). Trimming removed 4 bases at V and 0 bases at J, with 14 bases between. CDR3 length equals 15 residues. Germline values: CDR1 SGHDT, CDR2 YYEEEE. CDR3 nucleotides: TGTGCCAGCAGCGGTGAGGTTGGGAGCTCCTACGAGCAGTACTTC. It specifies CASSGEVGSSYEQYF.

This clone was counted only a few times. The chain links TRBV5-1 to TRBJ1-5; D is ambiguous. This CDR3 is built from 14 residues. Trimming took 0 bases from V and 4 from J, leaving 8 bases between them. Germline values: CDR1 SGHRS, CDR2 YFSETQ. The CDR3 DNA reads TGCGCCAGCAGCTTGGGTCCCAGTAATCAGCCCCAGCATTTT. It yields the protein CASSLGPSNQPQHF. Together with reference TRBV5-1 and TRBJ1-5, the CDR3 gives the full variable domain: KAGVTQTPRYLIKTRGQQVTLSCSPISGHRSVSWYQQTPGQGLQFLFEYFSETQRNKGNFPGRFSGRQFSNSRSEMNVSTLELGDSALYLCASSLGPSNQPQHFGDGTRLSIL.

The genes are TRBV11-2 and TRBJ1-4; the D gene is possibly TRBD1 (5 bases). In germline, CDR1 is SGHAT, CDR2 FQNNGV. Trimming stripped 4 bases from V and 8 bases from J, with 17 bases between. The CDR3 has 15 residues. CDR3 DNA: TGTGCCAGCAGCTATTCCGGGACCCCGGGGGAAAAACTGTTTTTT. Translation gives CASSYSGTPGEKLFF.

This clone is a singleton in its sample. The chain employs TRBV30 and TRBJ1-4, with TRBD1 identical over 7 bases. V dropped 0 bases and J dropped 8; count of bases not matched to a gene: 9. Germline assignment: CDR1 GTSNPN and CDR2 SVGIG (reference sequence). This CDR3 has 15 residues. CDR3: CAWSVPDRVGEKLFF. Written as DNA, the CDR3 is TGTGCCTGGAGTGTACCCGACAGGGTGGGAGAAAAACTGTTTTTT.

The J gene is TRBJ2-7, the V gene TRBV27; 10 bases agree with TRBD1. V lost 3 bases to trimming and J lost 7 bases; unmatched junction nucleotides: 12. From germline, CDR1 is MNHEY and CDR2 SMNVEV (reference sequence). The CDR3 sequence is 16 residues long. CDR3 sequence (DNA): TGTGCCAGCAGTTTCCGAGGACGACAGGGGGCGGAGGAGCAGTACTTC. This gives the protein CASSFRGRQGAEEQYF.

CDR3 in amino acids: CASSQGRGYGYTF. The CDR3 DNA reads as TGTGCCAGCAGCCAAGGAAGAGGCTATGGCTACACCTTC. The chain links TRBV14 to TRBJ1-2, with D uncertain. Trimming stripped 1 base from V and 4 bases from J, with 7 bases between. CDR1 SGHDN and CDR2 FVKESK come from the germline V gene. The CDR3 totals 13 residues.

This clone was found a few times. V is TRBV30 and J is TRBJ2-3; 8 nucleotides align to TRBD1. Germline lookup yields CDR1 GTSNPN and CDR2 SVGIG (reference sequence). The CDR3 length is 13 residues. V lost 2 bases to trimming and J lost 5 bases; unmatched junction nucleotides: 3. The DNA of the CDR3 is TGTGCCTGGAGTACCACAGGGGGAGATACGCAGTATTTT. Amino acids: CAWSTTGGDTQYF.

The V gene is TRBV10-3, the J gene TRBJ2-7, with D perhaps matching TRBD2 (7 bases). The V gene's germline CDR1 is ENHRY and CDR2 SYGVKD. This CDR3 is built from 14 residues. The V end lost 8 bases, the J end lost 2 bases, and 16 bases lay between the germline ends. The CDR3 here is CAIGGSGATYEQYF. The CDR3 coding sequence is TGTGCCATCGGGGGCAGCGGGGCCACCTACGAGCAGTACTTC.